This entry lists 13 T cell receptor beta chains sequenced from one sample in a study of T cell responses to AZD1222 COVID-19 vaccine. The data were produced by immunoSEQ multiplex PCR, yet TCRdb's version contains in-frame clones alone and is incomplete. There are 130,000 or so clones in the sample; 92% occur only once, and less than 2% lies in the top ten. The sequencing here drew on peripheral blood, taken on day 0 of AZD1222 vaccination. The source of these receptors is an adult in good health.

This rearrangement joins TRBV6-1 to TRBJ1-4, with TRBD1 as a possible D gene (5 bases). Between the trimmed V and J ends, which lost 5 bases and 8 bases, there was a span of 15 bases. Germline-derived CDR1 and CDR2 are MNHNS and SASEGT. CDR3 length: 14 amino acids. CDR3: CASSSTGAVEKLFF. The CDR3 bases are TGTGCCAGCAGTTCTACTGGGGCCGTAGAAAAACTGTTTTTT.

A word on this clone: The same CDR3 can be traced to other DNA sequences in this sample. V gene TRBV18 combines with J gene TRBJ1-5; 8 nucleotides match TRBD1. V gave up 2 bases and J gave up 4 bases; unmatched junction bases: 4. The germline V gene has CDR1 KGHSH and CDR2 LQKENI. The CDR3 has 15 amino acids. CDR3 sequence: CASSPTGGGNQPQHF. Written as DNA, the CDR3 is TGTGCCAGCTCACCAACAGGGGGAGGTAATCAGCCCCAGCATTTT.

This chain connects TRBV7-3 to TRBJ2-7; 11 bases are a match to TRBD2. Trimming removed 5 bases from V and 7 bases from J; junction bases left unmatched: 16. CDR1 is SGHTA, CDR2 FQGTGA, per germline. This CDR3 contains 17 residues. Here the CDR3 DNA reads TGTGCCAGCAGCCGTAACCCCCCGATAGCGGGGGGGGGTGAGCAGTACTTC. This codes for CASSRNPPIAGGGEQYF.

This chain uses TRBV7-2 with TRBJ2-2; no definite D call. V gave up 4 bases and J gave up 4 bases, with 10 bases separating them. Per the germline V gene, CDR1 is SGHTA and CDR2 is FQGNSA. CDR3 size: 14 residues. CDR3 sequence: CASSYATVTGELFF. CDR3 coding DNA: TGTGCCAGCAGCTACGCCACAGTCACCGGGGAGCTGTTTTTT.

In this sample, this clone turned up once. The chain joins TRBV2 to TRBJ2-7; TRBD1 agrees at 7 bases. CDR3 size: 15 residues. The germline V gene has CDR1 SNHLY and CDR2 FYNNEI. The V gene end was trimmed by 6 bases and the J gene end by 6 bases; junction bases not matched to a gene: 14. The CDR3 protein is CASSVGQGVLGEQYF. The CDR3 region has the DNA TGTGCCAGCAGCGTGGGGCAGGGGGTTCTCGGCGAGCAGTACTTC.

In DNA form, the CDR3 reads TGTGCCAGCACTCCCGCGCAGGGCTCCTACAATGAGCAGTTCTTC. This gives the protein CASTPAQGSYNEQFF. The rearrangement uses TRBV6-5 and TRBJ2-1; possibly TRBD1 for D (5 bases). Germline values: CDR1 MNHEY, CDR2 SVGAGI. The length of the CDR3 is 15 residues. With 7 bases removed from V and 0 bases from J, the gap between germline ends came to 13 bases.

This rearrangement joins TRBV3-1 (or the pseudogene TRBV3-2) to TRBJ2-2, with 9 bases fitting TRBD2. Per the germline V gene, CDR1 is LGHDT and CDR2 is YNNKEL (reference sequence). J lost 6 bases, V lost 0 bases, and 5 bases had no gene match. CDR3 length equals 16 residues. The CDR3: CASSQETSGLAGELFF. CDR3 in DNA: TGTGCCAGCAGCCAAGAAACTAGCGGGTTGGCCGGGGAGCTGTTTTTT.

The gene calls are TRBV18 and TRBJ2-7; TRBD1 matches 7 bases. The V gene end was trimmed by 3 bases and the J gene end by 3 bases; junction bases not matched to a gene: 8. The CDR3 sequence is 15 residues long. Looked up from germline, CDR1 is KGHSH and CDR2 is LQKENI. The CDR3 reads CASSPNRGYNYEQYF. CDR3 bases: TGTGCCAGCTCACCCAACAGGGGATATAACTACGAGCAGTACTTC.

The rearrangement joins TRBV2 to TRBJ2-6; tentatively, D is TRBD2 (6 bases). The V end was cut by 7 bases, the J end by 1 base, with 14 bases between. This CDR3 has 16 residues. Germline assignment: CDR1 SNHLY and CDR2 FYNNEI. The CDR3 region has the DNA TGTGCCAGCACCCGGGACTTTTTATCTGGGGCCAACGTCCTGACTTTC. It yields the protein CASTRDFLSGANVLTF.

The gene calls are TRBV11-2 and TRBJ2-5; D unclear. CDR1 is SGHAT, CDR2 FQNNGV, per germline. The CDR3 covers 13 residues. Between the trimmed V and J ends, which lost 1 base and 1 base, there was a span of 4 bases. CDR3 sequence: CASSLGSQETQYF. In DNA, the CDR3 is TGTGCCAGCAGCTTAGGAAGCCAAGAGACCCAGTACTTC.

V and J are TRBV5-1 and TRBJ2-3; D remains unclear. The V and J ends lost 7 bases and 0 bases respectively, with 6 bases between them. The V gene's germline CDR1 is SGHRS and CDR2 YFSETQ. The CDR3 totals 12 residues. The CDR3 coding sequence is TGCGCCAGCCTCCGTAGCACAGATACGCAGTATTTT. It is translated as CASLRSTDTQYF.

This clone has a single count. The chain has TRBV7-6 and TRBJ2-3; 8 bases match TRBD2. Trimming removed 5 bases from V and 6 bases from J; junction bases left unmatched: 10. This CDR3 has 15 amino acids. Germline assignment: CDR1 SGHVS and CDR2 FNYEAQ. CDR3 nucleotide sequence: TGTGCCAGCAGCGACGCATCAGCGGGGGTCGATACGCAGTATTTT. It specifies CASSDASAGVDTQYF.

V and J are TRBV19 and TRBJ2-1; weak D call: TRBD1 (6 bases). Trimming shortened V by 9 bases and J by 2 bases, and 14 bases separated the two germline ends. The germline V gene encodes CDR1 LNHDA and CDR2 SQIVND (reference sequence). The CDR3 covers 14 residues. The CDR3 sequence is CASKNRDPYNEQFF. In DNA form, the CDR3 reads TGTGCCAGCAAAAACAGGGATCCCTACAATGAGCAGTTCTTC.